The 28 T cell receptor beta chains presented below share a single source sample, sequenced in a study of shared clonotypes between healthy human individuals. The data were produced by immunoSEQ multiplex PCR, yet TCRdb's version contains in-frame clones alone and is incomplete. The repertoire consists of about 120,000 clones, with around 65% occurring once and the leading ten covering roughly a quarter. Sequencing input: memory CD8+ T cells sorted from blood. Subset here: CD45RO+ cells pooled with CCR7-negative TemRA cells. These receptors were obtained from a woman younger than 45 in good health.

This clone has a single count. The chain combines TRBV28 with TRBJ2-1; tentative D call: TRBD1 (6 bases). In germline, CDR1 is MDHEN, CDR2 SYDVKM. The CDR3 is 17 residues long. V lost 6 bases, J lost 4 bases, and 22 bases lay in between. In DNA, the CDR3 is TGTGCCAGCAGATCGAACCAGGGGCAGAGACCATACAATGAGCAGTTCTTC. This encodes CASRSNQGQRPYNEQFF.

V usage is TRBV14 and J usage is TRBJ1-1; 10 positions match TRBD1. Germline V lookup: CDR1 SGHDN, CDR2 FVKESK. Trimming removed 2 bases from V and 0 bases from J; junction bases left unmatched: 6. The CDR3 is made up of 17 amino acids. CDR3 bases: TGTGCCAGCAGCCAACTTGGCGGGACAGGGGTGAACACTGAAGCTTTCTTT. Translated: CASSQLGGTGVNTEAFF. Complete variable domain (other parts from reference TRBV14 and TRBJ1-1): EAGVTQFPSHSVIEKGQTVTLRCDPISGHDNLYWYRRVMGKEIKFLLHFVKESKQDESGMPNNRFLAERTGGTYSTLKVQPAELEDSGVYFCASSQLGGTGVNTEAFFGQGTRLTVV.

This clone was seen just once. The chain employs TRBV27 and TRBJ1-4, with 7 bases identical to TRBD1. The CDR3 sequence is 17 residues long. Trimming removed 5 bases from V and 1 base from J; junction bases left unmatched: 10. The germline CDR1 and CDR2 sequences are MNHEY and SMNVEV (reference sequence). The CDR3 loop reads CASSTRQGTLTNEKLFF. CDR3 nucleotide sequence: TGTGCCAGCAGTACCCGACAGGGTACCTTAACTAATGAAAAACTGTTTTTT.

This clone was observed at least ten times. The sample contains more than one DNA sequence encoding this CDR3. The chain uses TRBV6-4 and TRBJ2-2; D is unresolved. Trimming stripped 2 bases from V and 3 bases from J, with 4 bases between. Germline V lookup: CDR1 MRHNA, CDR2 SNTAGT. CDR3 length: 13 amino acids. CDR3 amino acids: CASSDRDTGELFF. The CDR3 DNA is TGTGCCAGCAGTGACAGGGACACCGGGGAGCTGTTTTTT.

This clone was detected once. The chain recombines TRBV7-9 with TRBJ2-7, with TRBD2 identical over 8 bases. Germline V CDR1 and CDR2: SEHNR, FQNEAQ (reference sequence). V dropped 4 bases and J dropped 3; count of bases not matched to a gene: 8. This CDR3 region has 15 residues. The CDR3 here is CASSYDRSGSYEQYF. Here the CDR3 DNA reads TGTGCCAGCAGCTACGACCGAAGCGGGAGCTACGAGCAGTACTTC.

This chain links TRBV4-1 with TRBJ1-2; 7 positions match TRBD1. After removal of 3 bases from V and 7 bases from J, the junction contained 11 bases not matched to a gene. The CDR3 has 15 amino acids. Germline V gene sequence: CDR1 MGHRA, CDR2 YSYEKL. For the CDR3, the DNA is TGCGCCAGCAGCCATAAAAGGGGGCCCATTGGTGGCTACACCTTC. Its translation: CASSHKRGPIGGYTF.

The J gene is TRBJ2-3, the V gene TRBV6-1; the match to TRBD2 covers 8 bases. The CDR3 totals 16 residues. In germline, CDR1 is MNHNS, CDR2 SASEGT. V shed 2 bases and J 5 bases; nucleotides not matched to a gene: 9. The CDR3: CASSEKAAGEVDTQYF. For the CDR3, the DNA is TGTGCCAGCAGTGAAAAGGCAGCGGGAGAGGTAGATACGCAGTATTTT.

The chain has TRBV29-1 and TRBJ2-5; 8 bases fit TRBD1. V lost 3 bases to trimming and J lost 0 bases; unmatched junction nucleotides: 3. The CDR3 is 14 amino acids. Germline values: CDR1 SQVTM, CDR2 ANQGSEA. The CDR3 here is CSVDDRGHQETQYF. CDR3 DNA sequence: TGCAGCGTTGATGACAGGGGCCACCAAGAGACCCAGTACTTC. Together with reference TRBV29-1 and TRBJ2-5, the CDR3 gives the full variable domain: SAVISQKPSRDICQRGTSLTIQCQVDSQVTMMFWYRQQPGQSLTLIATANQGSEATYESGFVIDKFPISRPNLTFSTLTVSNMSPEDSSIYLCSVDDRGHQETQYFGPGTRLLVL.

The rearrangement links TRBV27 to TRBJ2-7; TRBD2 agrees at 13 bases. Germline values: CDR1 MNHEY, CDR2 SMNVEV (reference sequence). This CDR3 is 17 amino acids long. Losses at the gene ends were 5 bases for V and 3 bases for J; bases not matched to a gene: 10. The CDR3 coding sequence is TGTGCCAGCAGTAAACGTCCGGGACTAGCGGGAAGCTACGAGCAGTACTTC. The encoded protein is CASSKRPGLAGSYEQYF.

This chain links TRBV29-1 with TRBJ2-1, with 7 positions matching TRBD2. V was clipped by 3 bases and J by 8 bases; unmatched bases: 7. This CDR3 contains 13 residues. CDR1 is SQVTM, CDR2 ANQGSEA, per germline. For the CDR3, the DNA is TGCAGCGTTGATTCGGGGGGTGTAGATGAGCAGTTCTTC. It encodes CSVDSGGVDEQFF.

V and J are TRBV27 and TRBJ1-2; possible D gene TRBD1, 5 bases. The CDR3 totals 14 residues. Per the germline V gene, CDR1 is MNHEY and CDR2 is SMNVEV (reference sequence). V was cut by 3 bases and J by 0 bases, with 8 bases left in between. This chain's CDR3 is CASSFRGANYGYTF. As DNA, the CDR3 is TGTGCCAGCAGTTTCCGGGGGGCTAACTATGGCTACACCTTC.

This clone was observed once. V is TRBV18 and J is TRBJ1-2, with D unresolved. The V end lost 5 bases, the J end lost 2 bases, and 15 bases lay between the germline ends. The CDR3 runs 15 residues. Looked up from germline, CDR1 is KGHSH and CDR2 is LQKENI. DNA of the CDR3: TGTGCCAGCTCATTTGGCCGCTCGGGGAACTATGGCTACACCTTC. Translation gives CASSFGRSGNYGYTF.

This clone came up a few times. The chain combines TRBV29-1 with TRBJ1-5; D unresolved. Trimming pared 8 bases from V and 3 bases from J, leaving 20 bases between. The V gene's germline CDR1 is SQVTM and CDR2 ANQGSEA. CDR3 size: 15 residues. The CDR3 sequence: CSPIMTFLNNQPQHF. The CDR3 coding sequence is TGCAGCCCGATCATGACGTTCCTCAACAATCAGCCCCAGCATTTT.

V usage is TRBV7-6 and J usage is TRBJ2-7; TRBD1 agrees at 9 bases. CDR1 is SGHVS, CDR2 FNYEAQ, per germline. Trimming at V came to 1 base and at J to 6 bases, leaving 13 bases not matched to a gene. This CDR3 has 17 residues. The CDR3 DNA reads TGTGCCAGCAGCTTAGAGGGACAGGGTTTAGGCGCCTCCGAGCAGTACTTC. Translated, it gives CASSLEGQGLGASEQYF.

The sample holds a few counts of this clone. This sequence joins TRBV6-4 and TRBJ1-1, with no clear D. V was clipped by 3 bases and J by 4 bases, with 12 bases between them. The CDR3 loop spans 14 amino acids. Germline V gene lookup returns CDR1 MRHNA and CDR2 SNTAGT. The CDR3 nucleotides are TGTGCCAGCAGTGAAGGTCAGGAGTCCACTGAAGCTTTCTTT. Translated: CASSEGQESTEAFF.

The gene calls are TRBV4-2 and TRBJ1-4; perhaps TRBD1 as D (6 bases). Germline V CDR1 and CDR2: LGHNA, YNFKEQ. The CDR3 totals 20 residues. V lost 0 bases and J lost 0, with 20 bases in between. CDR3 nucleotide sequence: TGTGCCAGCAGCCAAGAATGGCCAGGGGAAGGGACTGCAACTAATGAAAAACTGTTTTTT. Encoded protein: CASSQEWPGEGTATNEKLFF.

This sequence joins TRBV27 and TRBJ2-7; 8 bases agree with TRBD1. The V and J ends lost 5 bases and 4 bases, in that order; junction bases with no gene match: 10. This CDR3 comprises 15 residues. Germline-derived CDR1 and CDR2 are MNHEY and SMNVEV (reference sequence). CDR3 region: CASSEDRGSLYEQYF. CDR3 bases: TGTGCCAGCAGTGAAGACAGGGGTTCCCTGTACGAGCAGTACTTC.

The rearrangement uses TRBV30 and TRBJ1-3; D gene ambiguous. Germline lookup yields CDR1 GTSNPN and CDR2 SVGIG (reference sequence). The CDR3 extends over 13 amino acids. Trimming cost V 5 bases and J 4 bases, with 12 bases left between them. The CDR3 DNA reads as TGTGCCTGGGATGGGGTGGAAGGAAACACCATATATTTT. Translating it yields CAWDGVEGNTIYF.

The chain is built from TRBV6-6 and TRBJ2-6; D assignment may be TRBD1 or TRBD2 (5 bases each). The CDR3 is 15 amino acids. Germline lookup yields CDR1 MNHNY and CDR2 SVGAGI (reference sequence). V lost 2 bases to trimming and J lost 4 bases, with 9 bases between them. The CDR3, as DNA: TGTGCCAGCAGTTACCAAGGGACCGGGGCCAACGTCCTGACTTTC. Translated, it gives CASSYQGTGANVLTF.

This rearrangement joins TRBV27 to TRBJ1-5; 7 bases are shared with TRBD1. The germline V gene encodes CDR1 MNHEY and CDR2 SMNVEV (reference sequence). The V and J ends lost 5 bases and 5 bases, in that order; junction bases with no gene match: 9. This CDR3 has 15 residues. In nucleotides, the CDR3 is TGTGCCAGCAGTCCCGTATACAGGGGTTATCAGCCCCAGCATTTT. This translates into CASSPVYRGYQPQHF.

The V call is TRBV5-1, the J call TRBJ1-1; possible D gene TRBD1, 6 bases. This CDR3 is 17 amino acids long. The V gene's germline CDR1 is SGHRS and CDR2 YFSETQ. With 0 bases removed from V and 1 base from J, the gap between germline ends came to 16 bases. CDR3 DNA: TGCGCCAGCAGCTTGGGGGGGTTGGACAGTCAGAACACTGAAGCTTTCTTT. Amino acid sequence: CASSLGGLDSQNTEAFF.

The chain uses TRBV5-4 and TRBJ1-2; 11 bases are a match to TRBD1. The germline V gene has CDR1 SGHNT and CDR2 YYREEE (reference sequence). V lost 7 bases, J lost 8 bases, and 16 bases stayed unmatched. This CDR3 has 16 amino acids. In DNA form, the CDR3 reads TGTGCCAGCGGTTGGACCTGGACAGGGGGCGTTGGGGGCTACACCTTC. Residues: CASGWTWTGGVGGYTF.

This sequence joins TRBV4-1 and TRBJ2-1; D is perhaps TRBD2 (6 bases). Germline-derived CDR1 and CDR2 are MGHRA and YSYEKL. The CDR3 has 14 residues. Trimming took 1 base from V and 11 from J, leaving 15 bases between them. The chain's CDR3 is CASSQGVQGLQQFF. CDR3 coding DNA: TGCGCCAGCAGCCAAGGTGTTCAGGGACTTCAGCAGTTCTTC.

The rearrangement uses TRBV19 and TRBJ2-7; TRBD2 might be the D (5 bases). The V end lost 5 bases, the J end lost 0 bases, and 11 bases lay between the germline ends. This CDR3 spans 14 amino acids. Germline CDR1 and CDR2: LNHDA and SQIVND (reference sequence). CDR3 in DNA: TGTGCCAGTAGTCCCCGGGAATTCTCCTACGAGCAGTACTTC. It is translated as CASSPREFSYEQYF.

This clone was found many times. This chain links TRBV28 with TRBJ2-7, with TRBD2 matching over 7 bases. V dropped 7 bases and J dropped 4; count of bases not matched to a gene: 7. Germline CDR1 MDHEN, CDR2 SYDVKM. The CDR3 runs to 13 residues. For the CDR3, the DNA is TGTGCCAGCATATTGGCTAGCGGTTACGAGCAGTACTTC. Encoded protein: CASILASGYEQYF.

The chain employs TRBV6-4 and TRBJ1-2; D is uncertain. The CDR3 has 13 amino acids. Trimming pared 2 bases from V and 4 bases from J, leaving 8 bases between. Germline V lookup: CDR1 MRHNA, CDR2 SNTAGT. CDR3 in DNA: TGTGCCAGCAGTGACAGAGATGGCTATGGCTACACCTTC. This codes for CASSDRDGYGYTF.

This clone qualifies as medium-sized. Distinct nucleotide sequences in the sample also encode this CDR3. The rearrangement joins TRBV6-1 to TRBJ2-6; D is unclear. With 1 base removed from V and 1 base from J, the gap between germline ends came to 5 bases. The germline V gene encodes CDR1 MNHNS and CDR2 SASEGT. CDR3 length: 15 residues. CDR3 DNA: TGTGCCAGCAGTGAAGGACAATCTGGGGCCAACGTCCTGACTTTC. It yields the protein CASSEGQSGANVLTF.

The chain uses TRBV18 and TRBJ1-5; unclear D gene. Germline V gene data show CDR1 as KGHSH and CDR2 as LQKENI. This CDR3 is built from 14 residues. Trimming shortened V by 2 bases and J by 2 bases, and 7 bases separated the two germline ends. The CDR3 coding sequence is TGTGCCAGCTCACCAAGGCGGGGCAATCAGCCCCAGCATTTT. Its protein product is CASSPRRGNQPQHF. Supplemented by reference TRBV18 and TRBJ1-5, the full variable domain reads NAGVMQNPRHLVRRRGQEARLRCSPMKGHSHVYWYRQLPEEGLKFMVYLQKENIIDESGMPKERFSAEFPKEGPSILRIQQVVRGDSAAYFCASSPRRGNQPQHFGDGTRLSIL.